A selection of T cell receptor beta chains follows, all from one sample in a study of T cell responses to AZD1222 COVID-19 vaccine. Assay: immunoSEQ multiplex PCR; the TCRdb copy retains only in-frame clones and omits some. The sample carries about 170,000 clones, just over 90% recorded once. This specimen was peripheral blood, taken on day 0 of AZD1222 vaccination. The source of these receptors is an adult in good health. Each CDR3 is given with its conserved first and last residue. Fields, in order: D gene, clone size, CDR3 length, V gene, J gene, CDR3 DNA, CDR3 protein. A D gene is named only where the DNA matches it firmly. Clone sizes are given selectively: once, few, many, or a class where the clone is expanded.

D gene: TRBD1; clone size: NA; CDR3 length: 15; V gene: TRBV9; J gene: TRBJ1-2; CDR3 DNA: TGTGCCAGCAGTCAAAGGACAGGGCCCAACTATGGCTACACCTTC; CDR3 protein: CASSQRTGPNYGYTF
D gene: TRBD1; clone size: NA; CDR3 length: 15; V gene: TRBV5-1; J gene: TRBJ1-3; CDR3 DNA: TGCGCCAGCAGCTTACCGACAGGGGATGGAAACACCATATATTTT; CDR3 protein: CASSLPTGDGNTIYF
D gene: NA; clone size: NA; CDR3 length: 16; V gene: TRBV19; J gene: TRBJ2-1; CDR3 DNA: TGTGCCAGTAGTCCCCTGTTAAGGGGATCCTACCATGAGCAGTTCTTC; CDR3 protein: CASSPLLRGSYHEQFF
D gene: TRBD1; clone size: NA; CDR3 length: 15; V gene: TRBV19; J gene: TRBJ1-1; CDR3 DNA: TGTGCCAGTAGTCCACAGGGGTTATCTGGCACTGAAGCTTTCTTT; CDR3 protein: CASSPQGLSGTEAFF
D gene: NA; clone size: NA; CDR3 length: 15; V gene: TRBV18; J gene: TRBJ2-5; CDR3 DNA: TGTGCCAGCTCACCAGGTCCCGGGAATTGGGAGACCCAGTACTTC; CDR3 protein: CASSPGPGNWETQYF
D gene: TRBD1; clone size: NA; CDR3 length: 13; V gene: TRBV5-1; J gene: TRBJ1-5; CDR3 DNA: TGCGCCAGCAGCCCTGGACAGGGCGAGCCCCAGCATTTT; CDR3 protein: CASSPGQGEPQHF
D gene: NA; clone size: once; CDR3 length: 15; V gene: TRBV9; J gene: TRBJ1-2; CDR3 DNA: TGTGCCAGCAGCCCCAACCCGACGGCTAACTATGGCTACACCTTC; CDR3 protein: CASSPNPTANYGYTF
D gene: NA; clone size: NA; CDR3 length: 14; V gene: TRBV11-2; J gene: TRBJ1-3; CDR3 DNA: TGTGCCAGCAGCCTAACTACAGGGGGAAACACCATATATTTT; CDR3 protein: CASSLTTGGNTIYF
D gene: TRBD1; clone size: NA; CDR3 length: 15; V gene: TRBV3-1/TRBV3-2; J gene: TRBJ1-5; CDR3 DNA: TGTGCCAGCAGCCTGACAGGGGACCCCCCAGAGCCCCAGCATTTT; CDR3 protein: CASSLTGDPPEPQHF
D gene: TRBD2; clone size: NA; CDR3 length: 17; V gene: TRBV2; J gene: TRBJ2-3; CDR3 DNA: TGTGCCAGCAGCCGAACGGGGACTAGCGGGGGACAAGATACGCAGTATTTT; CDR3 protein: CASSRTGTSGGQDTQYF
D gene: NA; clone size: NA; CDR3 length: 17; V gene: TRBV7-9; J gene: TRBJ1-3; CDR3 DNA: TGTGCCAGCAGCCCGATAGACAGCAATATCCCTGGAAACACCATATATTTT; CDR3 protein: CASSPIDSNIPGNTIYF
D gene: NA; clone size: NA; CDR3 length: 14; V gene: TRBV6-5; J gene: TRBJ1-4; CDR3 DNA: TGTGCCAGCAGCTCAGGGTCGAAGGATGAAAAACTGTTTTTT; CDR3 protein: CASSSGSKDEKLFF
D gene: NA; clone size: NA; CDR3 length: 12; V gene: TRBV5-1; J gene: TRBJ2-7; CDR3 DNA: TGCGCCAGCAACAGAGACTCCTACGAGCAGTACTTC; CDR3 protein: CASNRDSYEQYF
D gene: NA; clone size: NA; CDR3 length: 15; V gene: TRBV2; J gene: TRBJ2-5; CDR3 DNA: TGTGCCAGCAGTGGAGGCAGCGGTTTCCAAGAGACCCAGTACTTC; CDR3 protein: CASSGGSGFQETQYF
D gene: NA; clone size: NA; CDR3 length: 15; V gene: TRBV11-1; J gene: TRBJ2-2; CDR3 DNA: TGTGCCAGCACCGCGACAGGAAGAGTGGCCGGGGAGCTGTTTTTT; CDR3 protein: CASTATGRVAGELFF
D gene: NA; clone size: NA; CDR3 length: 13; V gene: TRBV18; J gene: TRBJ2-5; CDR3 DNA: TGTGCCAGCTCACCACCATTTGCGAAGACCCAGTACTTC; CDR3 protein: CASSPPFAKTQYF
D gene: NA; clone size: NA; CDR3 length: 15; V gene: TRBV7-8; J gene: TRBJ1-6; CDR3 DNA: TGTGCCAGCAGCGACATCGGCTCCTATAATTCACCCCTCCACTTT; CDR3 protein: CASSDIGSYNSPLHF
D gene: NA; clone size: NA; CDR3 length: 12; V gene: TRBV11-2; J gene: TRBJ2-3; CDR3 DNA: TGTGCCAGCAGCTTAGATCGCGCGACGCAGTATTTT; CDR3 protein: CASSLDRATQYF
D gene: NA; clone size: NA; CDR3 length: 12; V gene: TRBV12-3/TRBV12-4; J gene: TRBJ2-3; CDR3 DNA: TGTGCCAGCAGTTCGGAAGCAGATACGCAGTATTTT; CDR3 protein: CASSSEADTQYF
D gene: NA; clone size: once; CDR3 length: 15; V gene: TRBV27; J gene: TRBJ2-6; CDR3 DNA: TGTGCCAGCAGCTACAAGAATTCTGGGGCCAACGTCCTGACTTTC; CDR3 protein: CASSYKNSGANVLTF
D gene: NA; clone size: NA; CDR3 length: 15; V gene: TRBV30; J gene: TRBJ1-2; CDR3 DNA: TGTGCCTGGAGTGTGGGCGGTACTGCTAACTATGGCTACACCTTC; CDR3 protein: CAWSVGGTANYGYTF
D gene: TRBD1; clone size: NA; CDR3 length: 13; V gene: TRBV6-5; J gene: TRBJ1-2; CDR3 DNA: TGTGCCAGCAAAACCGGACAGGACTATGGCTACACCTTC; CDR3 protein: CASKTGQDYGYTF
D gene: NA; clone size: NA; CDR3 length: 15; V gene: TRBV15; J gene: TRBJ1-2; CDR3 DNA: TGTGCCACCAGCAGAAATCTGGACCCCCGGCGAGGCTACACCTTC; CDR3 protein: CATSRNLDPRRGYTF
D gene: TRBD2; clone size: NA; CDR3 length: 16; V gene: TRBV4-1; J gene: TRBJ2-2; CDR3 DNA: TGCGCCAGCAGCCTCGGACTAGTAACCTTGGCCGGGGAGCTGTTTTTT; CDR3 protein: CASSLGLVTLAGELFF
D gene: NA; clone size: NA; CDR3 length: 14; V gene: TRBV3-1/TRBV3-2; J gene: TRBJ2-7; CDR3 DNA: TGTGCCAGCAGCCAAGGTCGAGGGAATTACGAGCAGTACTTC; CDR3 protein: CASSQGRGNYEQYF
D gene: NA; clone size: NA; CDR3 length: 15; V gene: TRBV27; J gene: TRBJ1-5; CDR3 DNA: TGTGCCAGCAGTTTATATTCGTTTGGCAATCAGCCCCAGCATTTT; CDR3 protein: CASSLYSFGNQPQHF
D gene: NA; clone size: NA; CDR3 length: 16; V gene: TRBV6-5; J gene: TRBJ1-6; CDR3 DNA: TGTGCCAGCAGTTACGCCCCGGGGATCGGTAATTCACCCCTCCACTTT; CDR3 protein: CASSYAPGIGNSPLHF
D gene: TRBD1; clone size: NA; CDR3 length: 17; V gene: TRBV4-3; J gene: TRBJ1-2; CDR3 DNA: TGCGCCAGCAGCCAAGATGGAGGGACAGGCTCTAACTATGGCTACACCTTC; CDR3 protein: CASSQDGGTGSNYGYTF
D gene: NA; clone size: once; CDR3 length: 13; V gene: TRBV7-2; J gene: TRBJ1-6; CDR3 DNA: TGTGCCAGCAGCTTAAGGGTGGATTCACCCCTCCACTTT; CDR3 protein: CASSLRVDSPLHF
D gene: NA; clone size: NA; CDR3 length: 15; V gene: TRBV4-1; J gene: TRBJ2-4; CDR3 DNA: TGCGCCAGCAGCCAAGGGGGCCTAGCCAAAAACATTCAGTACTTC; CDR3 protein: CASSQGGLAKNIQYF
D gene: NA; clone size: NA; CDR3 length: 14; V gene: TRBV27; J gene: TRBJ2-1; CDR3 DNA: TGTGCCAGCAGTTTATCGATAGCAAGCAATGAGCAGTTCTTC; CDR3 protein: CASSLSIASNEQFF
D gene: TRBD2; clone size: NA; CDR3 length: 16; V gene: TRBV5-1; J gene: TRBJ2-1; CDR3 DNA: TGCGCCAGCAGCTTGCTAGCGGGGTCGGTATACAATGAGCAGTTCTTC; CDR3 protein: CASSLLAGSVYNEQFF
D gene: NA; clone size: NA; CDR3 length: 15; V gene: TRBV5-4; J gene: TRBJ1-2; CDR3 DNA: TGTGCCAGCAGCACACAGGGACGTGAGGGGAATGGCTACACCTTC; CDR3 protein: CASSTQGREGNGYTF
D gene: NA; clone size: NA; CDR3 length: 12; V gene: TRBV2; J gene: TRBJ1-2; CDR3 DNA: TGTGCCAGCAGTGGCTTGAGCTATGGCTACACCTTC; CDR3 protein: CASSGLSYGYTF
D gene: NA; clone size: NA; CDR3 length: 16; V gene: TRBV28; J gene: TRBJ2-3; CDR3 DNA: TGTGCCAGCAACCCAGAAGGGGGAGGGAGCACAGATACGCAGTATTTT; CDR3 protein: CASNPEGGGSTDTQYF
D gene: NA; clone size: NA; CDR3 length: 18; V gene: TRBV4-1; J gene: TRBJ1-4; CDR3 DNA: TGCGCCAGCAGCCAAGACCCCAATACGGGCAGGACTAATGAAAAACTGTTTTTT; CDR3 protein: CASSQDPNTGRTNEKLFF
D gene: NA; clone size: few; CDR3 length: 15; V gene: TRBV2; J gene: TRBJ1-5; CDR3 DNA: TGTGCCAGCAGTGATTCCGGTCTACGCAATCAGCCCCAGCATTTT; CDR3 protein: CASSDSGLRNQPQHF
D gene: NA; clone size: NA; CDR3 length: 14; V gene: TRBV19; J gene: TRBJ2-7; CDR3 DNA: TGTGCCAGTAGTAAGAGGGGAGGAAACTACGAGCAGTACTTC; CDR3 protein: CASSKRGGNYEQYF
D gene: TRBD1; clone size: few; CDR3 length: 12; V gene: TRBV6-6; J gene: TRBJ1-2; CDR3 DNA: TGTGCCAGCAGTCCGACAGGGTATGGCTACACCTTC; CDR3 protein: CASSPTGYGYTF
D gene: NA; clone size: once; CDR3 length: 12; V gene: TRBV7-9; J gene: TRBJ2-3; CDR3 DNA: TGTGCCAGCAGCGGACTCCCAGATACGCAGTATTTT; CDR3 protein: CASSGLPDTQYF
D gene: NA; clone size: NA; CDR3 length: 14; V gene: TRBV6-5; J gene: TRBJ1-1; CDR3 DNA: TGTGCCAGCACCCCCGGGGGACGGAACACTGAAGCTTTCTTT; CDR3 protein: CASTPGGRNTEAFF
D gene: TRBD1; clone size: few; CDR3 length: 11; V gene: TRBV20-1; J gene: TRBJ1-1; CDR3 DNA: TGCAGAGGGACAGCAGGTACTGAAGCTTTCTTT; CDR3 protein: CRGTAGTEAFF
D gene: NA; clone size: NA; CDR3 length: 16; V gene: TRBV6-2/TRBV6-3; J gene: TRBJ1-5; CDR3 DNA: TGTGCCAGCAGTTACACCGGGGGGCTGGTCAATCAGCCCCAGCATTTT; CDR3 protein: CASSYTGGLVNQPQHF
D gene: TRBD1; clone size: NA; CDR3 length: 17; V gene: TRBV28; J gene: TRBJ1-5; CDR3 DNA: TGTGCCAGCAGTTTTGGACAGGGCCGATCTAGCAATCAGCCCCAGCATTTT; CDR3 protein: CASSFGQGRSSNQPQHF
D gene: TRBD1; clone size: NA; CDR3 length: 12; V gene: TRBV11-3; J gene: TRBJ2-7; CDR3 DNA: TGTGCCAGCAGCTGGGACAGGGGCTGGCAGTACTTC; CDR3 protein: CASSWDRGWQYF
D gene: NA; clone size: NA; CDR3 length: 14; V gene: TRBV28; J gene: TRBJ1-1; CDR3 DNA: TGTGCCAGCACCTTCGGAGGGCTTGACACTGAAGCTTTCTTT; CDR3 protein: CASTFGGLDTEAFF
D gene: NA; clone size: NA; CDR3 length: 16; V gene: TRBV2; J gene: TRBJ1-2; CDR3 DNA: TGTGCCAGCTTAGGGACGGACGTGCGTGGCAACTATGGCTACACCTTC; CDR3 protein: CASLGTDVRGNYGYTF
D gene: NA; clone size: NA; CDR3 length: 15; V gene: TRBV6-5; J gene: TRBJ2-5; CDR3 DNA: TGTGCCAGCAGTTACTCAGGGGGGGAGTGGGAGACCCAGTACTTC; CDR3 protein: CASSYSGGEWETQYF
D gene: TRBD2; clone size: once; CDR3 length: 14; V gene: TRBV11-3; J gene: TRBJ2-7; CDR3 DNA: TGTGCCAGCAGCTGGTCGGGGGGGCTATACGAGCAGTACTTC; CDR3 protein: CASSWSGGLYEQYF
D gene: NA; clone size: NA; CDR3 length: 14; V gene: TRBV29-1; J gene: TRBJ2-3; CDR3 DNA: TGCAGCGTTTACAGAAGTCCTAGCACAGATACGCAGTATTTT; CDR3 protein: CSVYRSPSTDTQYF
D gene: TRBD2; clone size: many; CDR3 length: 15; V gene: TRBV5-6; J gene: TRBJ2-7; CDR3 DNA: TGTGCCAGCAGCTCAATAGCGGGGGGGAACTACGAGCAGTACTTC; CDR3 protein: CASSSIAGGNYEQYF
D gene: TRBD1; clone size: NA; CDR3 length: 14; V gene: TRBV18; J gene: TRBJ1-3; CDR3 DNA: TGTGCCAGCTCACCTTGGACAGGGCTAGACACCATATATTTT; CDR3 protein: CASSPWTGLDTIYF
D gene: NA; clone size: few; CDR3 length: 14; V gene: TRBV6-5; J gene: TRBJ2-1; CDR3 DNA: TGTGCCAGCAGTTACGACAGGCGCTACAATGAGCAGTTCTTC; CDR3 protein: CASSYDRRYNEQFF